One T cell receptor (beta chain) is described in this entry. What it binds is not known. The data derive from a study of T cell responses to AZD1222 COVID-19 vaccine. Study conclusions and caveats: The reported proportion of spike-specific TCRs targeting unmutated variant regions was nearly half. Seropositivity was recorded at baseline in only a handful of AZD1222 recipients. Spike-specific TCR breadth and depth grew following two AZD1222 doses.

TCRdb's copy holds only in-frame clones and misses some; the assay was immunoSEQ multiplex PCR. The sample shows 150,000 to 160,000 clones, 90% of them seen only once. V lost 2 bases to trimming and J lost 5 bases, with 21 bases between them. Per germline, CDR1 MGHRA and CDR2 YSYEKL. The CDR3 has 17 amino acids. The chain links TRBV4-1 to TRBJ1-1; D is possibly TRBD1 (6 bases). The sequence derives from an adult who received the AZD1222 COVID-19 vaccine. The sample in question was peripheral blood, obtained 28 days after the second AZD1222 dose. The CDR3 here is CASSQIEPRGWQTEAFF. The CDR3 nucleotides are TGCGCCAGCAGCCAAATCGAACCCAGGGGATGGCAAACTGAAGCTTTCTTT.